This paragraph reports one TCR beta chain. The sample originates from a study of regulatory T cells in long-lasting Graves disease. The CDR3 spans 16 residues. In germline, CDR1 is LNHDA, CDR2 SQIVND (reference sequence). The V end lost 5 bases, the J end lost 5 bases, and 18 bases lay between the germline ends. Time point: persistent/refractory GD, antithyroid drugs over 5 years with positive TRAb. The authors made the TCR library using RNA they extracted from PBMCs. Assembly of TCR beta libraries relied on iRepertoire HTBI primers together with Arm-PCR of CDR3 regions. In TCRdb, the multiplex PCR reads were re-called with MiXCR into one record per CDR3 protein. The table shows around 460,000 distinct CDR3 sequences, with 22% occurring only once.

The origin of this receptor is a female donor with Graves disease. The rearrangement links TRBV19 to TRBJ2-2; D is unresolved. The specimen comprised peripheral blood mononuclear cells (PBMCs), sampled when the disease was refractory, from a patient treated with antithyroid drugs. CDR3 loop: CASSPPHSSPTGELFF. CDR3 nucleotides: TGTGCCAGTAGTCCACCCCACAGCTCCCCAACCGGGGAGCTGTTTTTT.